This is a list of T cell receptor beta chains from one sample in a study of identical twins. One entry per CDR3 protein, called by TCRdb with MiXCR from the 5' RACE reads. Of about 720,000 distinct CDR3 sequences in the sample, under 9% were seen once. Another study also made use of these data, one on yellow fever vaccine responses in identical twins.

Material: PBMCs. The receptors here all came from a woman younger than 35 in good health. The CDR3 runs from the conserved cysteine through the conserved F or W. A D gene is named only where the DNA matches it firmly. The listing skips clone size in some rows; elsewhere it reads once, few, many or a size class.

j_call: TRBJ1-2
clone_size: -
v_call: TRBV29-1
d_call: TRBD1
cdr3_length: 12
cdr3_aa: CSVGQTGKGYTF
cdr3_nt: TGCAGCGTCGGTCAGACAGGGAAAGGCTACACCTTC

j_call: TRBJ1-4
clone_size: few
v_call: TRBV18
d_call: TRBD1
cdr3_length: 15
cdr3_aa: CASSPGQGASEKLFF
cdr3_nt: TGTGCCAGCTCACCCGGACAGGGGGCGAGTGAAAAACTGTTTTTT

j_call: TRBJ2-5
clone_size: -
v_call: TRBV27
d_call: TRBD2
cdr3_length: 19
cdr3_aa: CASSLYPSGRPRGQETQYF
cdr3_nt: TGTGCCAGCAGTTTATACCCTAGCGGGAGGCCCAGGGGGCAAGAGACCCAGTACTTC

j_call: TRBJ2-7
clone_size: -
v_call: TRBV9
d_call: TRBD2
cdr3_length: 16
cdr3_aa: CASSVALADHSYEQYF
cdr3_nt: TGTGCCAGCAGCGTAGCACTAGCGGACCACTCCTACGAGCAGTACTTC

j_call: TRBJ1-1
clone_size: many
v_call: TRBV15
d_call: TRBD1
cdr3_length: 14
cdr3_aa: CATSRDRGLAEAFF
cdr3_nt: TGTGCCACCAGCAGAGACAGGGGGCTTGCGGAAGCTTTCTTT

j_call: TRBJ1-1
clone_size: many
v_call: TRBV7-8
d_call: -
cdr3_length: 19
cdr3_aa: CASSLALVFLNRQNTEAFF
cdr3_nt: TGTGCCAGCAGCTTAGCTTTAGTTTTTCTAAACAGGCAAAACACTGAAGCTTTCTTT

j_call: TRBJ2-5
clone_size: -
v_call: TRBV4-2
d_call: -
cdr3_length: 14
cdr3_aa: CASSPRGKDETQYF
cdr3_nt: TGTGCCAGCAGCCCGCGGGGAAAAGATGAGACCCAGTACTTC

j_call: TRBJ2-7
clone_size: few
v_call: TRBV7-2
d_call: TRBD1
cdr3_length: 14
cdr3_aa: CASNPWTGAVEQYF
cdr3_nt: TGTGCCAGCAACCCCTGGACAGGGGCGGTCGAGCAGTACTTC

j_call: TRBJ2-5
clone_size: -
v_call: TRBV29-1
d_call: -
cdr3_length: 11
cdr3_aa: CSVAVSETQYF
cdr3_nt: TGCAGCGTTGCGGTTAGTGAGACCCAGTACTTC

j_call: TRBJ1-2
clone_size: few
v_call: TRBV2
d_call: -
cdr3_length: 13
cdr3_aa: CASSENGMGGYTF
cdr3_nt: TGTGCCAGCAGTGAAAATGGCATGGGTGGCTACACCTTC

j_call: TRBJ2-1
clone_size: many
v_call: TRBV15
d_call: TRBD2
cdr3_length: 18
cdr3_aa: CATRPQGLAGEMRNEQFF
cdr3_nt: TGTGCCACCAGGCCTCAGGGACTAGCGGGCGAAATGAGAAATGAGCAGTTCTTC

j_call: TRBJ2-3
clone_size: -
v_call: TRBV7-6
d_call: -
cdr3_length: 14
cdr3_aa: CASSPTRRTDTQYF
cdr3_nt: TGTGCCAGCAGCCCCACAAGAAGGACAGATACGCAGTATTTT

j_call: TRBJ1-5
clone_size: many
v_call: TRBV12-3/TRBV12-4
d_call: -
cdr3_length: 16
cdr3_aa: CASRANQGLGNQPQHF
cdr3_nt: TGTGCCAGCAGAGCGAACCAGGGGCTCGGCAATCAGCCCCAGCATTTT

j_call: TRBJ1-1
clone_size: -
v_call: TRBV4-3
d_call: -
cdr3_length: 14
cdr3_aa: CASSQGGVNTEAFF
cdr3_nt: TGCGCCAGCAGCCAAGGAGGGGTAAACACTGAAGCTTTCTTT

j_call: TRBJ2-7
clone_size: many
v_call: TRBV7-2
d_call: TRBD1
cdr3_length: 14
cdr3_aa: CASSLVRGPYEQYF
cdr3_nt: TGTGCCAGCAGCTTAGTCAGGGGGCCCTACGAGCAGTACTTC

j_call: TRBJ2-3
clone_size: -
v_call: TRBV7-9
d_call: -
cdr3_length: 16
cdr3_aa: CASSLGSEGYTDTQYF
cdr3_nt: TGTGCCAGCAGCCTGGGTAGCGAGGGGTACACAGATACGCAGTATTTT

j_call: TRBJ2-7
clone_size: -
v_call: TRBV28
d_call: TRBD1
cdr3_length: 14
cdr3_aa: CASTLGDRVNEQYF
cdr3_nt: TGTGCCAGCACCCTAGGAGACAGGGTAAACGAGCAGTACTTC

j_call: TRBJ2-3
clone_size: -
v_call: TRBV11-2
d_call: TRBD2
cdr3_length: 19
cdr3_aa: CASSLDSRRGRTGGDTQYF
cdr3_nt: TGTGCCAGCAGCTTGGACTCGAGACGCGGGAGAACCGGTGGAGATACGCAGTATTTT

j_call: TRBJ2-7
clone_size: -
v_call: TRBV4-2
d_call: -
cdr3_length: 18
cdr3_aa: CAISPAPWGGLQTYEQYF
cdr3_nt: TGTGCCATCAGCCCCGCGCCCTGGGGAGGCCTCCAAACCTACGAGCAGTACTTC

j_call: TRBJ2-3
clone_size: few
v_call: TRBV7-2
d_call: TRBD1
cdr3_length: 16
cdr3_aa: CASSPRDSLYTDTQYF
cdr3_nt: TGTGCCAGCAGCCCCCGGGACAGCCTGTACACAGATACGCAGTATTTT

j_call: TRBJ2-3
clone_size: -
v_call: TRBV3-1
d_call: TRBD2
cdr3_length: 19
cdr3_aa: CASSPRLHPGTSPLHTQYF
cdr3_nt: TGTGCCAGCAGCCCACGACTACACCCCGGGACTAGTCCTTTACATACGCAGTATTTT

j_call: TRBJ1-2
clone_size: many
v_call: TRBV7-6
d_call: -
cdr3_length: 13
cdr3_aa: CASSPRWDYGYTF
cdr3_nt: TGTGCCAGCAGCCCTCGGTGGGACTATGGCTACACCTTC

j_call: TRBJ2-5
clone_size: many
v_call: TRBV4-3
d_call: -
cdr3_length: 13
cdr3_aa: CASSQDREETQYF
cdr3_nt: TGCGCCAGCAGCCAAGACAGGGAAGAGACCCAGTACTTC

j_call: TRBJ2-7
clone_size: few
v_call: TRBV7-2
d_call: -
cdr3_length: 16
cdr3_aa: CASSRTLRDPSYEQYF
cdr3_nt: TGTGCCAGCAGCCGGACCCTCAGGGACCCCTCCTACGAGCAGTACTTC

j_call: TRBJ2-7
clone_size: -
v_call: TRBV20-1
d_call: -
cdr3_length: 18
cdr3_aa: CSALNRDPGPGPPYEQYF
cdr3_nt: TGCAGTGCTTTAAACCGGGACCCAGGGCCCGGGCCGCCTTACGAGCAGTACTTC

j_call: TRBJ2-2
clone_size: -
v_call: TRBV28
d_call: -
cdr3_length: 14
cdr3_aa: CASSQEGLAGELFF
cdr3_nt: TGTGCCAGCAGCCAAGAGGGGTTAGCCGGGGAGCTGTTTTTT

j_call: TRBJ2-7
clone_size: -
v_call: TRBV20-1
d_call: -
cdr3_length: 15
cdr3_aa: CSAPPGELSSYEQYF
cdr3_nt: TGCAGTGCCCCCCCGGGGGAGTTGAGCTCCTACGAGCAGTACTTC

j_call: TRBJ1-5
clone_size: many
v_call: TRBV3-1
d_call: -
cdr3_length: 14
cdr3_aa: CASSQVAGNQPQHF
cdr3_nt: TGTGCCAGCAGCCAAGTGGCGGGCAATCAGCCCCAGCATTTT

j_call: TRBJ2-3
clone_size: many
v_call: TRBV29-1
d_call: -
cdr3_length: 15
cdr3_aa: CSGQTAWAGTDTQYF
cdr3_nt: TGCAGCGGCCAGACGGCTTGGGCCGGCACAGATACGCAGTATTTT

j_call: TRBJ2-1
clone_size: few
v_call: TRBV7-9
d_call: TRBD1
cdr3_length: 16
cdr3_aa: CASSFAGGTSYNEQFF
cdr3_nt: TGTGCCAGCAGCTTCGCAGGGGGTACTTCCTACAATGAGCAGTTCTTC

j_call: TRBJ2-3
clone_size: many
v_call: TRBV7-8
d_call: -
cdr3_length: 16
cdr3_aa: CASSLGRRRGTDTQYF
cdr3_nt: TGTGCCAGCAGCTTGGGTAGGAGGCGCGGCACAGATACGCAGTATTTT

j_call: TRBJ2-1
clone_size: many
v_call: TRBV20-1
d_call: TRBD2
cdr3_length: 14
cdr3_aa: CSARVGGRAGEQFF
cdr3_nt: TGCAGTGCTAGAGTCGGTGGGAGGGCCGGTGAGCAGTTCTTC

j_call: TRBJ2-7
clone_size: -
v_call: TRBV27
d_call: TRBD2
cdr3_length: 13
cdr3_aa: CASRKVAGVEQYF
cdr3_nt: TGTGCCAGCAGGAAGGTGGCGGGAGTCGAGCAGTACTTC

j_call: TRBJ2-1
clone_size: few
v_call: TRBV20-1
d_call: -
cdr3_length: 16
cdr3_aa: CSARVLAGRAYNEQFF
cdr3_nt: TGCAGTGCTAGAGTGTTGGCGGGACGAGCCTACAATGAGCAGTTCTTC

j_call: TRBJ2-2
clone_size: many
v_call: TRBV7-3
d_call: -
cdr3_length: 15
cdr3_aa: CASSLIVGNTGELFF
cdr3_nt: TGTGCCAGCAGCTTAATTGTGGGGAACACCGGGGAGCTGTTTTTT

j_call: TRBJ1-6
clone_size: -
v_call: TRBV30
d_call: TRBD1
cdr3_length: 17
cdr3_aa: CAWSRDRGSSYNSPLHF
cdr3_nt: TGTGCCTGGAGTAGGGACAGGGGAAGCTCCTATAATTCACCCCTCCACTTT

j_call: TRBJ2-5
clone_size: many
v_call: TRBV29-1
d_call: TRBD2
cdr3_length: 13
cdr3_aa: CSTSLAVQETQYF
cdr3_nt: TGCAGCACCTCGCTAGCGGTCCAAGAGACCCAGTACTTC

j_call: TRBJ2-7
clone_size: -
v_call: TRBV5-6
d_call: -
cdr3_length: 16
cdr3_aa: CASSFPSGRTTYEQYF
cdr3_nt: TGTGCCAGCAGTTTCCCCTCGGGACGGACCACCTACGAGCAGTACTTC

j_call: TRBJ2-5
clone_size: many
v_call: TRBV27
d_call: -
cdr3_length: 12
cdr3_aa: CASSPRRETQYF
cdr3_nt: TGTGCCAGCAGTCCCCGGAGGGAGACCCAGTACTTC

j_call: TRBJ2-7
clone_size: -
v_call: TRBV27
d_call: TRBD1
cdr3_length: 15
cdr3_aa: CASSSLGTGGSGQYF
cdr3_nt: TGTGCCAGCAGTTCCCTCGGGACAGGGGGTAGTGGGCAGTACTTC

j_call: TRBJ2-1
clone_size: -
v_call: TRBV20-1
d_call: TRBD2
cdr3_length: 18
cdr3_aa: CSARDWLEAGGAYNEQFF
cdr3_nt: TGCAGTGCTAGAGATTGGTTGGAAGCGGGGGGCGCCTACAATGAGCAGTTCTTC

j_call: TRBJ2-1
clone_size: -
v_call: TRBV18
d_call: -
cdr3_length: 13
cdr3_aa: CASSQYGNNEQFF
cdr3_nt: TGTGCCAGCTCCCAGTACGGAAACAATGAGCAGTTCTTC

j_call: TRBJ2-5
clone_size: -
v_call: TRBV20-1
d_call: TRBD2
cdr3_length: 17
cdr3_aa: CSARDVWMRGGLETQYF
cdr3_nt: TGCAGTGCTAGAGATGTGTGGATGCGGGGGGGCTTGGAGACCCAGTACTTC

j_call: TRBJ1-4
clone_size: -
v_call: TRBV12-3/TRBV12-4
d_call: TRBD1
cdr3_length: 14
cdr3_aa: CASSRQGGREKLFF
cdr3_nt: TGTGCCAGCAGTCGACAGGGGGGGAGGGAAAAGCTGTTTTTT

j_call: TRBJ2-1
clone_size: -
v_call: TRBV21-1
d_call: -
cdr3_length: 19
cdr3_aa: CASSEPGLAGRPGEDEQFF
cdr3_nt: TGTGCCAGCAGCGAGCCGGGACTAGCGGGGCGCCCGGGTGAAGATGAGCAGTTCTTC

j_call: TRBJ2-7
clone_size: -
v_call: TRBV30
d_call: -
cdr3_length: 11
cdr3_aa: CAWSITWEQYF
cdr3_nt: TGTGCCTGGAGTATTACTTGGGAGCAGTACTTC